This T cell receptor (beta chain) is from a study of OX40 agonist ivuxolimab in advanced cancers. Whole-study context: Ivuxolimab doses were 0.01, 0.1, 0.3, 1.5, 3 or 10 mg/kg every 2 weeks. A mean age of approximately 58 years, range roughly 20 to 79, was recorded, and over 65% were male.

Sequencing used immunoSEQ multiplex PCR; TCRdb keeps in-frame clones, though not all of them. This repertoire shows more than 65,000 clones, almost 85% found once; its top ten account for just under 25%. This CDR3 comprises 14 residues. Trimming took off 1 base at V and 6 bases at J, with 13 bases between the two ends. Germline V gene data show CDR1 as SGHTA and CDR2 as FQGNSA. The genes are TRBV7-2 and TRBJ2-7, with D possibly matching TRBD1 (5 bases). The origin of this receptor is an adult with an advanced solid tumor such as melanoma, head and neck, liver or kidney cancer. The input for sequencing was CD4+ or CD8+ T cells sorted from blood, taken in a trial of the OX40 agonist ivuxolimab. As DNA, the CDR3 is TGTGCCAGCAGCTTAGTGGCCCGACAGCCCGAGCAGTACTTC. The encoded protein is CASSLVARQPEQYF.